Described below is a single T cell receptor (beta chain) sequence and its context. No antigen is known for it. 13 Jbeta primers and 60 Vbeta primers were used for the PCR. Methods used by the authors: Unique TCR beta chains numbered about 72 million in a later analysis, with around 11 million shared. Measured with immunoSEQ multiplex PCR; TCRdb has only the in-frame clones, and not every one. D and trimming come from the DNA, and the V and J calls and clone size come from that table. Among some 150,000 clones listed, around 90% were seen once. This entry is derived from a study of cytomegalovirus exposure and HLA in healthy donors. Findings of the study overall: One variant, a missense change in DCLRE1C, was linked in a later analysis to TCR beta V- and J-gene trimming.

Sequenced material: PBMCs. The clonotype originates from a woman aged 25 to 39 in good health and CMV-seronegative.

This chain's CDR3 is CASRPGPRLILAGRSDEQYF. The CDR3 DNA sequence: TGCGCCAGCAGACCCGGACCTAGATTAATATTAGCGGGTCGGTCGGATGAGCAGTACTTC. The genes are TRBV4-1 and TRBJ2-7, with TRBD2 matching 7 bases. The CDR3 has 20 amino acids. J was trimmed by 7 bases and V by 6 bases; bases with no gene match: 30. Germline CDR1 is MGHRA and CDR2 is YSYEKL.